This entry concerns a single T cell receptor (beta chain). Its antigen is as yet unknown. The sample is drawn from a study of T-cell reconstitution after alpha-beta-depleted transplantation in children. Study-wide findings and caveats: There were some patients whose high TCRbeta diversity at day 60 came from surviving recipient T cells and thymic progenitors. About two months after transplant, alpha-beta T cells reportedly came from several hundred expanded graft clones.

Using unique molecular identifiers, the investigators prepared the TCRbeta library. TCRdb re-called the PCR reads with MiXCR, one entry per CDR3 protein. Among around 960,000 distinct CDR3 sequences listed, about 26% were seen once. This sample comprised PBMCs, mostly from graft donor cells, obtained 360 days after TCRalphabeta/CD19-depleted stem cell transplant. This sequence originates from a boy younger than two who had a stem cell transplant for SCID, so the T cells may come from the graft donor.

The CDR3 loop reads CASSFRLSTEAFF. Here the CDR3 DNA reads TGTGCCAGCAGCTTTCGGTTAAGCACTGAAGCTTTCTTT. The chain recombines TRBV7-6 with TRBJ1-1; no reliable D call. With 3 bases removed from V and 4 bases from J, the gap between germline ends came to 9 bases. From germline, CDR1 is SGHVS and CDR2 FNYEAQ. This CDR3 has 13 residues.